This T cell receptor (beta chain) emerged from a study of cytomegalovirus exposure and HLA in healthy donors (dated by TCRdb to 2016 to 2017). Turning to the overall study: An earlier analysis of some 600 of the donors reported roughly 300 Gb of sequence data and 117 million unique TCR beta sequences obtained from around 180 million T cells. About 280 gigabases of sequencing data and roughly 81 million unique TCR sequences made up an early release that covered 640 HLA-typed donors. Of the 398 genotyped donors, roughly 76% were placed in the genetic ancestry cluster associated with self-reported Caucasian donors. The study aimed to test whether signatures of past pathogen exposure could be identified by cataloging public T cell receptors. The T cell repertoires of 666 subjects were profiled by immunosequencing and related to cytomegalovirus serostatus. Besides the first cohort of roughly 700 subjects, a separate validation cohort made up of over 95 different subjects was used. The study combined high-throughput TCR immunosequencing, statistical association of individual TCRs with disease status, and machine learning to predict cytomegalovirus infection status. A later analysis re-examined previously published TCR beta repertoires from just over 650 donors and added high-resolution HLA genotyping to investigate patterns of TCR occurrence. Rather than drawing on any new phenotypic data, the later analysis identified candidate immune exposures from TCR beta sequences and the way those sequences occurred across donors. To decide whether each TCR beta V gene segment behaved as functional or pseudogenic, an earlier analysis of approximately 590 of the donors relied on high-throughput TCR beta sequencing. Donor age, sex, ethnicity and CMV serostatus were compiled together with the repertoire data. Genome-wide SNP genotypes for about 60% of the 666 donors were used in a later genetic analysis, which treated that subset as a discovery cohort. Every discovery cohort repertoire had been produced on one sequencing platform. Both class I and class II loci were covered by HLA typing, at four-digit resolution. Typing coverage differed by locus: A, B, C, DRB1 and DQB1 were typed in roughly 620-640 donors, DQA1 in roughly 510, DPA1 in nearly 610, and DPB1 in around 440. A handful of DR-DQ haplotypes were handled as single units for association and clustering because linkage in the cohort was strong. Among roughly 400 genotyped donors of the cohort, an average of roughly 230,000 unique TCR beta nucleotide sequences was sequenced per donor, of which about 18% were non-productive.

This clone turned up a few times. Its antigen remains unidentified. The record has no base qualities; no much larger clone is one base away. The sample carries other DNA sequences with the same CDR3. Trimming costs V 6 bases and J 2 bases, and their ends lie 8 bases apart. The germline V gene sets CDR1 to SNHLY and CDR2 to FYNNEI. The CDR3 runs 13 amino acids, cysteine and phenylalanine included. The entry retains the CDR3 DNA only, 39 bases that are in frame from base 1. The cohort consisted of 600 or so healthy bone marrow donors. Cohort members were all nominally healthy when sampled, although unrecorded immune exposures were likely present. The donor was CMV seropositive and was included in the group of 250 to 300 seropositive cohort members. A peripheral blood sample was provided by each donor, and peripheral blood mononuclear cells were used for TCR beta sequencing. The Qiagen DNeasy Blood Extraction Kit was used to extract genomic DNA from the blood cell samples.

Beyond this particular receptor, the publication reports: The sequencing pipeline was judged likely to have produced a cluster of highly shared sequence variants as a technical artifact. In a later analysis, around 15,000 TCR beta sequences were associated with specific HLA alleles at a false discovery rate of 0.05. Presence/absence analyses assumed roughly uniform sequencing depth across donors, an assumption that may not hold. In a later genetic analysis, a missense DCLRE1C variant was associated with V-gene and J-gene trimming of TCR beta chains, and the association was replicated in an independent cohort. A further reported finding was that TCR beta sequences accurately predicted the HLA-A and HLA-B alleles for most subjects in the first cohort. Because counts were too low, more than 15 rarely observed V segments, including chromosome 9 orphons, were left out of the earlier analysis of several hundred of the donors. Most TCR sequences were observed very rarely across donors, whereas some public TCRs were present in many individuals. It was suggested by the authors that the approach could potentially be generalized to other disease states and immunological phenotypes. In this cohort, only TCR beta chains were sequenced, and detectable features were limited by the absence of alpha or paired-chain data. For the cohort, immune exposure information was limited to CMV serostatus. Cytomegalovirus status was reported to be diagnosed by the classifier with high specificity and sensitivity in both the original and validation cohorts. When HLA alleles, especially DR and DQ, strongly co-occurred, TCR associations were difficult to assign to individual alleles. A later genetic analysis reported fewer N-insertions in productive TCRs among donors in an Asian-associated ancestry cluster than the roughly 650-donor mean. The study gave a list of under 200 TCR beta chains associated with cytomegalovirus. A later analysis found that TCR association rates varied across HLA loci, with DRB1 alleles showing the most associated TCRs and HLA-C alleles the fewest. Because some donors lacked HLA typing at each locus, the association tests relied only on the typed subset. In a later analysis, several top co-occurrence clusters were reported to appear linked to parvovirus B19, influenza, CMV and Epstein-Barr virus. In a later analysis, HLA-associated TCR beta chains were found to be more clonally expanded and to have lower generation probabilities than equally common non-associated chains. Three of the identified cytomegalovirus-associated TCR beta chains were confirmed in vitro to be specific for cytomegalovirus antigens. Linkage disequilibrium might explain the correlated functional status among segregating V segments, but an unknown experimental factor could not be excluded. Some IMGT-functional V segments, including TRBV6-2 and TRBV6-3, could not be told apart with the 87-base-pair reads, so those segments were excluded. In an earlier analysis of about 600 of the donors, most TCR beta V segments appeared in productive rearrangements about 87% or about 30% of the time, broadly matching IMGT annotations. Most CMV-associated TCR beta chains appeared to be HLA-restricted in a later analysis, and the HLA associations seemed to be driven largely by CMV exposure.

The library relied on the immunoSEQ multiplex PCR assay. A mixture of 60 forward primers for TCR Vbeta segments and 13 reverse primers for TCR Jbeta segments was used in the multiplex PCR. The CDR3 region of rearranged TCR beta genes was amplified from genomic DNA by a multiplex PCR assay. On the Illumina HiSeq System, the amplified TCR beta libraries were sequenced as 87-base-pair reads. The authors' analysis ran thus. Across the roughly 640 repertoires, a later analysis counted approximately 75 million unique TCR beta chains, approximately 10 million of which were shared by at least two donors. Raw reads were error-corrected and collapsed into unique sequences with a nearest-neighbor algorithm that merged closely related sequences to remove PCR and sequencing errors. To assign V, D and J gene segments, CDR3 sequences were aligned to IMGT reference sequences. For a sequence to be retained, at least a six-nucleotide match to both a V gene segment and a J gene segment was required. A rearrangement was called productive if the CDR3 had no stop codons and remained in frame with V and J, and every other rearrangement was called non-productive. Following IMGT convention, CDR3 was defined as the stretch from the second conserved V-encoded cysteine to the conserved J-encoded phenylalanine. The earlier analysis of a few hundred of the donors excluded any sequence lacking an unambiguous match to a single V gene segment. In an earlier analysis of approximately 610 of the donors, V segments were called functional above 56.7% productive rearrangements and were called segregating when the between-donor standard deviation exceeded 5%. A statistical classification framework was developed to diagnose cytomegalovirus status using the catalog of TCR beta chain sequences. V and J gene assignment, in a later analysis, came from comparing TCR nucleotide sequences with IMGT/GENE-DB human TR gene sequences. The TCRdist pipeline was used in a later analysis to assign CDR3 sequences and most-parsimonious VDJ recombination scenarios. In a later analysis, each TCR beta chain was defined by its CDR3 amino acid sequence together with its V-gene family, and reads lacking a unique V-gene family were excluded. As a way to deal with suspected cross-contamination and a sequencing artifact, a later analysis dropped hundreds of nucleotide sequences that were highly shared and had low generation probability. A later analysis calculated a clonal expansion index for each public chain from normalized within-repertoire ranks of inferred template counts. In a later analysis, generation probabilities were computed with a VDJ recombination model fitted to out-of-frame rearrangements, and the resulting probabilities were checked against IGoR. In a later analysis, hypergeometric tests were used to score TCR-TCR, TCR-HLA and TCR-CMV co-occurrence, with a repertoire-size bias correction applied to TCR pairs. To estimate false discovery rates, a later analysis permuted the HLA or CMV assignments 20 times. In a later analysis, co-occurring TCRs were grouped with DBSCAN, and TCRdist sequence similarity was added when clustering was performed within HLA-allele-positive subsets. Co-occurrence clustering excluded repertoires with fewer than 30,000 or more than 120,000 public chains, plus five with anomalous nucleotide sharing. TCRdb's version of the immuneACCESS table is confined to in-frame rearrangements and falls short of the full clone set. An unresolved V gene accounts for under half of the shortfall where checked; the remainder is of unknown origin. V, J and clone size derive from that table, while D and trimming were established from the DNA sequence. The sample table records roughly 140,000 clones; roughly 64% of these occur just once. The ten largest make up 2.5% to 3.5% of the sample.

Sequenced sample: PBMCs. The source of this sequence is a woman aged 25 to 45 in good health and CMV-seropositive. Here the chain combines TRBV2 and TRBJ1-5; tentative D gene TRBD1, with 5 bases matching. The DNA sequence is TGTGCCAGCAGAGACAGAGGCAATCAGCCCCAGCATTTT. Its protein reads: CASRDRGNQPQHF.